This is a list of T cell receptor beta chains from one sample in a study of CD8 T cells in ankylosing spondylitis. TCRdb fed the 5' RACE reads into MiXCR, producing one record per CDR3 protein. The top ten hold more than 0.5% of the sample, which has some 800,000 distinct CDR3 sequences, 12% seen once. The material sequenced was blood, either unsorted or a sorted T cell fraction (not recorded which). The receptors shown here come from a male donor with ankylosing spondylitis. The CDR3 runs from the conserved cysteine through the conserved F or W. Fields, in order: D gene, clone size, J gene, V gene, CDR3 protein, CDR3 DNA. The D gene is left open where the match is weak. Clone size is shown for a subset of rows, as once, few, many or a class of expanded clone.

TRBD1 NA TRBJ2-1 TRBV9 CASSAVDRGKLEYNEQFF TGTGCCAGCAGCGCAGTGGACAGGGGAAAACTGGAATACAATGAGCAGTTCTTC
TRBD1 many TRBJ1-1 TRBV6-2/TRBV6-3 CASSYSGGQWSTEAFF TGTGCCAGCAGTTACTCTGGGGGACAGTGGAGCACTGAAGCTTTCTTT
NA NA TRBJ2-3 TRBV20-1 CSATQPGTDTQYF TGCAGTGCCACCCAACCGGGCACAGATACGCAGTATTTT
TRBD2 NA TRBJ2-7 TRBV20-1 CSASSGRPYEQYF TGCAGTGCGTCTAGCGGGAGACCCTACGAGCAGTACTTC
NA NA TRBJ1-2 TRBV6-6 CASSVRVEGQTF TGTGCCAGCAGCGTTCGAGTTGAGGGTCAAACCTTC
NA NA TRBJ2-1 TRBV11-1 CASSFGLRLGGNEQFF TGTGCCAGCAGCTTCGGTCTTAGACTAGGAGGCAATGAGCAGTTCTTC
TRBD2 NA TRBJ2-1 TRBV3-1 CASSQEGGGLAGSSYNEQFF TGTGCCAGCAGCCAAGAAGGAGGGGGACTAGCGGGATCCTCCTACAATGAGCAGTTCTTC
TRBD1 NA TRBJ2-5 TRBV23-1 CASSQRRDRSQETQYF TGCGCCAGCAGTCAGCGCCGGGACAGATCTCAAGAGACCCAGTACTTC
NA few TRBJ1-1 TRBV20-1 CSARDTGYFSEAFF TGCAGTGCTAGAGATACCGGATATTTTTCTGAAGCTTTCTTT
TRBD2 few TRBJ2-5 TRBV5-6 CASSRAGGGETQYF TGTGCCAGCAGCCGAGCGGGGGGCGGTGAGACCCAGTACTTC
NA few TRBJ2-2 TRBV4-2 CASSQGSLYTGELFF TGTGCCAGCAGCCAAGGATCGCTATACACCGGGGAGCTGTTTTTT
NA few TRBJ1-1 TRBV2 CASSAMQNTEAFF TGTGCCAGCAGTGCAATGCAGAACACTGAAGCTTTCTTT
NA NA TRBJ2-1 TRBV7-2 CASSLAEEAHEQFF TGTGCCAGCAGCTTAGCAGAAGAAGCCCATGAGCAGTTCTTC
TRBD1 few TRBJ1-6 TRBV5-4 CASRRGGASSPLHF TGTGCCAGCAGACGAGGGGGCGCGAGCTCACCCCTCCACTTT
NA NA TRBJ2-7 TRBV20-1 CSAKGPGHFYEQYF TGCAGTGCTAAAGGGCCCGGCCACTTCTACGAGCAGTACTTC
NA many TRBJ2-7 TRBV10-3 CAINPGTTYEQYF TGTGCCATCAATCCTGGGACGACCTACGAGCAGTACTTC
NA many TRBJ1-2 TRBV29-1 CSVASGGYTF TGCAGCGTTGCATCGGGTGGCTACACCTTC
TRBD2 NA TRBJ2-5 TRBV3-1 CASSRSLTSGDNQETQYF TGTGCCAGCAGCCGCAGCCTGACTAGCGGCGATAACCAAGAGACCCAGTACTTC
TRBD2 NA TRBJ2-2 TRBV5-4 CASSVTSGTNTGELFF TGTGCCAGCAGCGTGACTAGCGGGACGAACACCGGGGAGCTGTTTTTT
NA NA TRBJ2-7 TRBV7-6 CASSLNPGQPYEQYF TGTGCCAGCAGCTTGAACCCCGGACAGCCCTACGAGCAGTACTTC
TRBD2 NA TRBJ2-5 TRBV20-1 CCVGTSGRSVQETQYF TGCTGCGTTGGGACTAGCGGGAGATCGGTCCAAGAGACCCAGTACTTC
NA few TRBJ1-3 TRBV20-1 CSARVSASSGNTIYF TGCAGTGCTAGGGTTAGTGCAAGCTCTGGAAACACCATATATTTT
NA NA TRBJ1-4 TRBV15 CATRGDKKLFF TGTGCCACCAGGGGGGACAAAAAACTGTTTTTT
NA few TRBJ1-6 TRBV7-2 CASSLLRGPLHF TGTGCCAGCAGCTTGTTGAGGGGACCCCTCCACTTT
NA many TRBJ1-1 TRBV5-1 CASSLMTGLNTEAFF TGCGCCAGCAGCTTGATGACAGGATTGAACACTGAAGCTTTCTTT
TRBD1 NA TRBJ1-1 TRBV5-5 CASSRGTGVTRTEAFF TGTGCCAGCAGCCGCGGGACAGGCGTAACGAGGACTGAAGCTTTCTTT
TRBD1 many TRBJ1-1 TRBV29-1 CSGWAGTGTMNTEAFF TGCAGCGGTTGGGCCGGGACAGGGACTATGAACACTGAAGCTTTCTTT
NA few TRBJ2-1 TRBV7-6 CASSWRLAYNEQFF TGTGCCAGCAGCTGGCGACTAGCCTACAATGAGCAGTTCTTC
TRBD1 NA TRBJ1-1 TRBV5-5 CASSVTGVVIAEAFF TGTGCCAGCAGTGTTACAGGGGTAGTGATCGCTGAAGCTTTCTTT
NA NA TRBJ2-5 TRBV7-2 CASSNQFRDEETQYF TGTGCCAGCAGCAACCAGTTTCGGGACGAGGAGACCCAGTACTTC
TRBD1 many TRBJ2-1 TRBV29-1 CSVDQGQGDEQFF TGCAGCGTTGATCAAGGACAGGGGGATGAGCAGTTCTTC
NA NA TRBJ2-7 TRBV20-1 CSARFVGLIDEQYF TGCAGTGCTAGATTCGTGGGGCTTATTGACGAGCAGTACTTC
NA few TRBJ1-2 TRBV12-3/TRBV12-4 CASTVDSVYGYTF TGTGCCAGCACCGTGGACAGCGTCTATGGCTACACCTTC
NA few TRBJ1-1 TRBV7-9 CASRLGMNTEAFF TGTGCCAGCCGGTTAGGCATGAACACTGAAGCTTTCTTT
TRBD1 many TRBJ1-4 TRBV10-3 CAAGDRGLKKLFF TGTGCCGCCGGGGACAGGGGGCTGAAAAAACTGTTTTTT
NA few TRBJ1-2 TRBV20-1 CSARDRKTTRYTF TGCAGTGCTAGAGACAGGAAGACGACGAGGTACACCTTC
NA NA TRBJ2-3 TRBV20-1 CSAQGGTDYDSSTDTQYF TGCAGTGCCCAAGGGGGGACAGATTATGATTCTTCAACAGATACGCAGTATTTT
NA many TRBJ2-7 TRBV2 CASSGDEMEQYF TGTGCCAGCAGTGGTGACGAAATGGAGCAGTACTTC
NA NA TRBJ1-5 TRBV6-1 CASSEVQISNQPQHF TGTGCCAGCAGTGAAGTACAGATTAGCAATCAGCCCCAGCATTTT
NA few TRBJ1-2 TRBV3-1 CASSQVDNNYGYTF TGTGCCAGCAGCCAAGTGGACAATAACTATGGCTACACCTTC
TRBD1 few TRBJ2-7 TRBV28 CASSPVPDRASYEQYF TGTGCCAGCAGTCCCGTGCCCGACAGGGCCTCCTACGAGCAGTACTTC
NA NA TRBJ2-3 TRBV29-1 CSVPGGDTQYF TGCAGCGTTCCTGGGGGGGATACGCAGTATTTT
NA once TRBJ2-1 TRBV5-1 CASSANFPGYWVNEQFF TGCGCCAGCAGCGCCAATTTTCCAGGGTATTGGGTCAATGAGCAGTTCTTC
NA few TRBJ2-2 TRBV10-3 CAISPNRDTGELFF TGTGCCATCAGCCCTAACAGGGACACCGGGGAGCTGTTTTTT
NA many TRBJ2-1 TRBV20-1 CSARNGAREDEQFF TGCAGTGCTAGAAACGGCGCCCGTGAGGATGAGCAGTTCTTC
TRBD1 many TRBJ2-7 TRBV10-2 CASKQTGSSYEQYF TGCGCCAGCAAGCAGACAGGGAGCTCCTACGAGCAGTACTTC
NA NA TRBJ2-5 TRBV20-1 CRPRVGSQETQYF TGCAGGCCGAGAGTGGGATCGCAAGAGACCCAGTACTTC
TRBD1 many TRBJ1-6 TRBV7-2 CASTGTGDSPLHF TGTGCCAGCACCGGGACAGGGGACTCACCCCTCCACTTT
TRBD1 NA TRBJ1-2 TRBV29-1 CSVRGTAFNYGYTF TGCAGCGTGAGGGGGACAGCGTTTAACTATGGCTACACCTTC
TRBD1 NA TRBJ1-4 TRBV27 CASSPYVWDSNEKLFF TGTGCCAGCAGTCCCTATGTGTGGGACAGTAATGAAAAACTGTTTTTT
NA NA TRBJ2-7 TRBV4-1 CASSQERRGIEVPPGEQYF TGCGCCAGCAGCCAAGAAAGGAGGGGGATTGAGGTCCCACCCGGCGAGCAGTACTTC
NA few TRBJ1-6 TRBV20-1 CSARARVMSPLHF TGCAGTGCGAGAGCAAGGGTAATGTCACCCCTCCACTTT
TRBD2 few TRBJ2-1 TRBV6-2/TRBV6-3 CASSSRPAGDDEQFF TGTGCCAGCAGTTCTAGGCCAGCGGGAGACGATGAGCAGTTCTTC